The next 25 T cell receptor beta chains were all read from a single sample in a study of cytomegalovirus exposure and HLA in healthy donors. PCR was performed using 60 Vbeta and 13 Jbeta primers. The method was immunoSEQ multiplex PCR; TCRdb's version includes in-frame clones alone and lacks a portion of them. The sample includes roughly 62,000 clones. Sequences were obtained from PBMCs. Source of these receptors: a male donor in good health and CMV-seronegative.

The chain couples TRBV7-8 to TRBJ2-3; maybe TRBD2 (6 bases). Trimming removed 4 bases from V and 1 base from J, with 9 bases in between. The germline CDR1 and CDR2 sequences are SGHVS and FQNEAQ. The CDR3 has 14 amino acids. The chain's CDR3 is CASSSWGGTDTQYF. CDR3 sequence (DNA): TGTGCCAGCAGCTCCTGGGGGGGCACAGATACGCAGTATTTT.

The chain is built from TRBV25-1 and TRBJ1-4; D might be TRBD1 (5 bases). Looked up from germline, CDR1 is MGHDK and CDR2 is SYGVNS. This CDR3 is 15 amino acids long. V gave up 3 bases and J gave up 3 bases, with 11 bases separating them. In DNA, the CDR3 is TGTGCCAGCAGTGATCCGCAGGGCTCTAATGAAAAACTGTTTTTT. Its protein product is CASSDPQGSNEKLFF.

Concerning this clone: The junction and the germline gene differ at one end; a read error may be behind it. The chain joins TRBV7-9 to TRBJ2-3; D is uncertain. The CDR3 totals 11 residues. Germline CDR1 SEHNR, CDR2 FQNEAQ (reference sequence). The CDR3 region has the DNA TGTGCCAGAAGCTTCCCTGATACGCAGTATTTT. Its translation is CARSFPDTQYF.

V and J are TRBV7-2 and TRBJ2-5; 10 bases map to TRBD1. The J call may not be correct, given that the DNA end is closer to TRBJ2-7. This CDR3 comprises 15 residues. Germline CDR1 is SGHTA and CDR2 is FQGNSA. The CDR3 region is CASSDPGTGVYEQYF. The DNA for the CDR3 is TGTGCCAGCAGCGACCCCGGGACAGGGGTCTACGAGCAGTACTTC.

Concerning this clone: One end of the junction varies from germline; a read error may be responsible. The chain links TRBV30 to TRBJ2-2; 9 nucleotides align to TRBD2. The length of the CDR3 is 15 residues. Germline V lookup: CDR1 GTSNPN, CDR2 SVGIG (reference sequence). The chain's CDR3 is CAGSVAGENTGELFF. CDR3 bases: TGTGCCGGGAGCGTAGCGGGGGAGAACACCGGGGAGCTGTTTTTT.

Of note for this clone: In the same sample, other DNA sequences code for this CDR3. V and J are TRBV6-5 and TRBJ1-2; 8 nucleotides agree with TRBD1. This CDR3 contains 16 residues. Germline trimming cut 0 bases from V and 4 bases from J; bases unmatched to any gene: 7. CDR1 MNHEY and CDR2 SVGAGI come from the germline V gene. This chain's CDR3 is CASSYSRTGGGYGYTF. The CDR3 nucleotides are TGTGCCAGCAGTTACTCGCGAACAGGGGGAGGCTATGGCTACACCTTC.

This chain uses TRBV4-3 with TRBJ1-1; 10 bases are shared with TRBD1. The V segment lost 5 bases and the J segment 5 bases; nucleotides outside the gene matches: 8. Germline CDR1 reads LGHNA; CDR2 reads YSLEER. This CDR3 region has 15 residues. The CDR3 loop is CASSGPDRGRTEAFF. DNA of the CDR3: TGCGCCAGCAGCGGACCCGACAGGGGGCGGACTGAAGCTTTCTTT.

The V call is TRBV7-2, the J call TRBJ2-7, with 7 positions matching TRBD2. Trimming removed 7 bases from V and 5 bases from J; junction bases left unmatched: 11. The CDR3 is 14 amino acids. From germline, CDR1 is SGHTA and CDR2 FQGNSA. CDR3 region: CASTLRGRADEQYF. Here the CDR3 DNA reads TGTGCCAGCACCCTAAGAGGGAGGGCGGACGAGCAGTACTTC.

V and J are TRBV7-2 and TRBJ2-7, with D possibly being TRBD1 (5 bases). This CDR3 is 14 amino acids long. V lost 5 bases and J lost 7, with 18 bases in between. The germline V gene has CDR1 SGHTA and CDR2 FQGNSA. The CDR3 coding sequence is TGTGCCAGCAGCCCCGAAAGGGGTCTTGCGGAGCAGTACTTC. It encodes CASSPERGLAEQYF.

This rearrangement joins TRBV18 to TRBJ1-2; D is unclear. The CDR3 is 13 residues long. The V gene lost 0 bases and the J gene lost 8 bases, with 10 bases spanning the gap. Germline V CDR1 and CDR2: KGHSH, LQKENI. The CDR3: CASSPPSGRGYTF. CDR3 coding DNA: TGTGCCAGCTCACCACCTTCCGGGAGAGGCTACACCTTC.

This chain joins TRBV7-9 and TRBJ2-1, with 10 bases aligning to TRBD2. Germline CDR1 is SEHNR and CDR2 is FQNEAQ (reference sequence). This CDR3 comprises 13 residues. Trimming removed 5 bases from V and 8 bases from J; junction bases left unmatched: 3. CDR3 loop: CASSQREGDEQFF. The DNA of the CDR3 is TGTGCCAGCAGCCAGCGGGAGGGGGATGAGCAGTTCTTC.

This chain joins TRBV28 and TRBJ1-5; D is unresolved. The CDR3 runs to 14 residues. Germline assignment: CDR1 MDHEN and CDR2 SYDVKM. Between the trimmed V and J ends, which lost 2 bases and 0 bases, there was a span of 5 bases. CDR3 DNA: TGTGCCAGCAGTTTAACGGTTAGCAATCAGCCCCAGCATTTT. Protein sequence: CASSLTVSNQPQHF.

This chain connects TRBV6-5 to TRBJ2-7; 7 nucleotides match TRBD1. With V trimmed by 0 bases and J by 4 bases, 3 bases remained unmatched. Germline loops: CDR1 MNHEY, CDR2 SVGAGI. The CDR3 contains 14 residues. CDR3 residues: CASSYSTGKYEQYF. The CDR3 region has the DNA TGTGCCAGCAGTTACTCGACAGGGAAATACGAGCAGTACTTC.

The chain carries TRBV11-2 and TRBJ2-4; 7 bases line up with TRBD2. V lost 5 bases and J lost 1; bases outside the gene matches: 14. CDR1 and CDR2 from the germline V gene are SGHAT and FQNNGV. This CDR3 contains 18 residues. The CDR3 DNA reads as TGTGCCAGCAGCGAAGGGAAAGGGAGGGCTCGGGCCAAAAACATTCAGTACTTC. Encoded protein: CASSEGKGRARAKNIQYF.

The chain uses TRBV10-3 and TRBJ2-1; 10 nucleotides agree with TRBD2. CDR3 length equals 14 residues. J lost 8 bases, V lost 4 bases, and 5 bases had no gene match. Germline V CDR1 and CDR2: ENHRY, SYGVKD. The CDR3, as DNA: TGTGCCATCAGTGTAAGCGGGGGGGTGGATGAGCAGTTCTTC. This gives the protein CAISVSGGVDEQFF.

V gene TRBV11-3 combines with J gene TRBJ2-1; 10 bases map to TRBD2. This CDR3 spans 15 amino acids. Germline CDR1 reads SGHNT; CDR2 reads YENEEA. V lost 5 bases and J lost 8; bases outside the gene matches: 9. This CDR3 reads CASSIGLADGDEQFF. The CDR3 DNA is TGTGCCAGCAGCATTGGACTAGCGGATGGGGATGAGCAGTTCTTC.

The chain is built from TRBV28 and TRBJ2-7; 8 bases fit TRBD2. This CDR3 is built from 15 residues. J lost 2 bases, V lost 5 bases, and 8 bases had no gene match. CDR1 is MDHEN, CDR2 SYDVKM, per germline. CDR3 in DNA: TGTGCCAGCAGTCCCAGCGGGAGTAGGGCCTACGAGCAGTACTTC. Its translation: CASSPSGSRAYEQYF. The full variable domain, in which reference TRBV28 and TRBJ2-7 provide the parts outside the CDR3, is DVKVTQSSRYLVKRTGEKVFLECVQDMDHENMFWYRQDPGLGLRLIYFSYDVKMKEKGDIPEGYSVSREKKERFSLILESASTNQTSMYLCASSPSGSRAYEQYFGPGTRLTVT.

The chain is built from TRBV30 and TRBJ2-2; 11 bases fit TRBD2. V lost 5 bases to trimming and J lost 7 bases; unmatched junction nucleotides: 6. This CDR3 is built from 14 residues. CDR1 GTSNPN and CDR2 SVGIG come from the germline V gene (reference sequence). The CDR3 sequence: CAWGSGGAYGELFF. CDR3 DNA sequence: TGTGCCTGGGGTAGCGGGGGGGCCTACGGGGAGCTGTTTTTT. Drawing the rest from reference TRBV30 and TRBJ2-2, the complete variable domain is SQTIHQWPATLVQPVGSPLSLECTVEGTSNPNLYWYRQAAGRGLQLLFYSVGIGQISSEVPQNLSASRPQDRQFILSSKKLLLSDSGFYLCAWGSGGAYGELFFGEGSRLTVL.

This sequence joins TRBV2 and TRBJ1-1; D uncertain. The CDR3 spans 14 residues. Trimming cost V 0 bases and J 7 bases, with 12 bases left between them. Per germline, CDR1 SNHLY and CDR2 FYNNEI. The CDR3 here is CASSEALRRVEAFF. Written as DNA, the CDR3 is TGTGCCAGCAGTGAAGCGCTTCGGAGGGTTGAAGCTTTCTTT.

The V gene is TRBV19, the J gene TRBJ2-1; TRBD2 matches 8 bases. Germline trimming cut 5 bases from V and 5 bases from J; bases unmatched to any gene: 8. Germline CDR1 LNHDA, CDR2 SQIVND (reference sequence). There are 15 residues in the CDR3. CDR3 amino acids: CASSEAGGSDNEQFF. DNA of the CDR3: TGTGCCAGTAGTGAGGCGGGGGGATCCGACAATGAGCAGTTCTTC.

This chain connects TRBV2 to TRBJ1-6; D not certain. V was trimmed by 3 bases and J by 6 bases, leaving 6 bases between them. CDR1 is SNHLY, CDR2 FYNNEI, per germline. The CDR3 extends over 13 amino acids. For the CDR3, the DNA is TGTGCCAGCAGTGAGTTAGCTAATTCACCCCTCCACTTT. This gives the protein CASSELANSPLHF. The full variable domain, its missing parts supplied by reference TRBV2 and TRBJ1-6, is EPEVTQTPSHQVTQMGQEVILRCVPISNHLYFYWYRQILGQKVEFLVSFYNNEISEKSEIFDDQFSVERPDGSNFTLKIRSTKLEDSAMYFCASSELANSPLHFGNGTRLTVT.

The chain links TRBV2 to TRBJ1-2; the match to TRBD1 covers 8 bases. Germline V gives CDR1 SNHLY, CDR2 FYNNEI. Germline trimming cut 5 bases from V and 7 bases from J; bases unmatched to any gene: 12. This CDR3 region has 15 residues. CDR3 DNA: TGTGCCAGCAGTACACCCCCATCAGGGGGCCGTGGCTACACCTTC. It specifies CASSTPPSGGRGYTF. Using reference TRBV2 and TRBJ1-2 for the parts outside the CDR3, the full variable domain is EPEVTQTPSHQVTQMGQEVILRCVPISNHLYFYWYRQILGQKVEFLVSFYNNEISEKSEIFDDQFSVERPDGSNFTLKIRSTKLEDSAMYFCASSTPPSGGRGYTFGSGTRLTVV.

The chain is built from TRBV10-3 and TRBJ1-2; a weak D match, TRBD1 (6 bases). Per the germline V gene, CDR1 is ENHRY and CDR2 is SYGVKD. This CDR3 contains 14 residues. With 6 bases removed from V and 8 bases from J, the gap between germline ends came to 19 bases. As DNA, the CDR3 is TGTGCCATCAGGGACAGCGACCTCCTGAGCGGCTACACCTTC. It encodes CAIRDSDLLSGYTF.

The rearrangement joins TRBV7-9 to TRBJ1-4; unclear D gene. CDR3 length: 15 amino acids. V lost 5 bases to trimming and J lost 5 bases, with 15 bases between them. The germline V gene has CDR1 SEHNR and CDR2 FQNEAQ (reference sequence). CDR3 DNA sequence: TGTGCCAGCAGCCCCCCGGGGAGACTAAATGAAAAACTGTTTTTT. This encodes CASSPPGRLNEKLFF.

V gene TRBV2 combines with J gene TRBJ1-1; 7 positions match TRBD1. The CDR3 spans 14 residues. V was pared by 2 bases and J by 11 bases, with 11 bases of the junction left unmatched. CDR1 SNHLY and CDR2 FYNNEI come from the germline V gene. The CDR3 DNA is TGTGCCAGCAGTGAAATACGACAGGGCTCGGGCGCTTTCTTT. Protein sequence: CASSEIRQGSGAFF.